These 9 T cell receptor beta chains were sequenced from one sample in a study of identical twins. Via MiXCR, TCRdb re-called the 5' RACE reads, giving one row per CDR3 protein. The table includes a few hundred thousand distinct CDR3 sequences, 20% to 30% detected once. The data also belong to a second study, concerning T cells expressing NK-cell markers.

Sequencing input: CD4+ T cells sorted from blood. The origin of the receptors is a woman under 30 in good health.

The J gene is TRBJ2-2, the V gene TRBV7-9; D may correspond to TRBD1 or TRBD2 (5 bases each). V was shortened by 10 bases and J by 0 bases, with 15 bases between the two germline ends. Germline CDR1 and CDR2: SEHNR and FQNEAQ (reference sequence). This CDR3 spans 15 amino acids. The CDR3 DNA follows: TGTGCCAATGATCTGGGGGTTGCGAACACCGGGGAGCTGTTTTTT. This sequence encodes CANDLGVANTGELFF.

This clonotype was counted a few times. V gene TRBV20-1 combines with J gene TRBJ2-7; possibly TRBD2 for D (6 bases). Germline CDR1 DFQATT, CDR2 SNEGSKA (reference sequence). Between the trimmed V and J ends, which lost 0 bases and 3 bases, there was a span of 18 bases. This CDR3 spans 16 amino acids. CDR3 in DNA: TGCAGTGCTAGAGATGTCGGGCGGGGTCTATACTACGAGCAGTACTTC. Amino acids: CSARDVGRGLYYEQYF.

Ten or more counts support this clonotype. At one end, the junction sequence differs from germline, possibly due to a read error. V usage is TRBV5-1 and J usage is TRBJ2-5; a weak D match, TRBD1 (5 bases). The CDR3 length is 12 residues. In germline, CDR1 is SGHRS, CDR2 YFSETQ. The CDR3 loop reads CASSLPGETQYF. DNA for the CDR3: TGTGCCAGCAGCCTTCCAGGGGAGACCCAGTACTTC.

The CDR3: CSAAGLAGRSDTQYF. Written as DNA, the CDR3 is TGCAGCGCTGCCGGACTAGCGGGGAGGTCAGATACGCAGTATTTT. The J gene is TRBJ2-3, the V gene TRBV29-1; TRBD2 matches 12 bases. The CDR3 contains 15 residues. After removal of 7 bases from V and 4 bases from J, the junction contained 9 bases not matched to a gene. The germline V gene has CDR1 SQVTM and CDR2 ANQGSEA.

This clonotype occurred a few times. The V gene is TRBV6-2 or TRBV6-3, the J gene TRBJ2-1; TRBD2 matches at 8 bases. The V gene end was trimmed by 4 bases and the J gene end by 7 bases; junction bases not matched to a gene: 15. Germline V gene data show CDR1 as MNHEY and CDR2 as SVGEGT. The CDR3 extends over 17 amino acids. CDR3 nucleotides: TGTGCCAGCAGTTCCGTATACCCGGGACTAGGACCTAATGAGCAGTTCTTC. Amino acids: CASSSVYPGLGPNEQFF.

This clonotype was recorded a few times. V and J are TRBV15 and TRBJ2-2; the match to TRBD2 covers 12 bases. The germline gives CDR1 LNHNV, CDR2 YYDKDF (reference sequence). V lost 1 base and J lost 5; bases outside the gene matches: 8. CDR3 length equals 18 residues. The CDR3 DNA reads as TGTGCCACCAGCAGAGTACGCGGACTAGCGGGACCGACCGGGGAGCTGTTTTTT. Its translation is CATSRVRGLAGPTGELFF. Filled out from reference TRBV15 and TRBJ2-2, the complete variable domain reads DAMVIQNPRYQVTQFGKPVTLSCSQTLNHNVMYWYQQKSSQAPKLLFHYYDKDFNNEADTPDNFQSRRPNTSFCFLDIRSPGLGDTAMYLCATSRVRGLAGPTGELFFGEGSRLTVL.

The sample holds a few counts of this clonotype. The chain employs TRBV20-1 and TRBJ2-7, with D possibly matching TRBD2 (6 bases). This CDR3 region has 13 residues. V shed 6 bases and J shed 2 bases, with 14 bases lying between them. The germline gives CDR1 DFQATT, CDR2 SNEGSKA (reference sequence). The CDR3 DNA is TGCAGTGCATCCGGGACTTGGCCCTACGAGCAGTACTTC. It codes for CSASGTWPYEQYF.

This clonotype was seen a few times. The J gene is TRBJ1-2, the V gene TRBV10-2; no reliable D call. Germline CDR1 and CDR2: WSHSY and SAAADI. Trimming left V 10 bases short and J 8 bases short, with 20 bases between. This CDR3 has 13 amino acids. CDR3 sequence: CATQMGSIAGYTF. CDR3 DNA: TGCGCCACTCAAATGGGCAGTATAGCGGGCTACACCTTC.

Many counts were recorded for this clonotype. The chain's CDR3 is CASSSLGRGMNTEAFF. In nucleotides, the CDR3 is TGTGCCAGCAGCTCTTTAGGACGGGGCATGAACACTGAAGCTTTCTTT. The chain couples TRBV11-3 to TRBJ1-1, with D possibly TRBD1 on 5 matching bases. The CDR3 loop spans 16 amino acids. Per the germline V gene, CDR1 is SGHNT and CDR2 is YENEEA. Trimming left V 4 bases short and J 0 bases short, with 15 bases between.